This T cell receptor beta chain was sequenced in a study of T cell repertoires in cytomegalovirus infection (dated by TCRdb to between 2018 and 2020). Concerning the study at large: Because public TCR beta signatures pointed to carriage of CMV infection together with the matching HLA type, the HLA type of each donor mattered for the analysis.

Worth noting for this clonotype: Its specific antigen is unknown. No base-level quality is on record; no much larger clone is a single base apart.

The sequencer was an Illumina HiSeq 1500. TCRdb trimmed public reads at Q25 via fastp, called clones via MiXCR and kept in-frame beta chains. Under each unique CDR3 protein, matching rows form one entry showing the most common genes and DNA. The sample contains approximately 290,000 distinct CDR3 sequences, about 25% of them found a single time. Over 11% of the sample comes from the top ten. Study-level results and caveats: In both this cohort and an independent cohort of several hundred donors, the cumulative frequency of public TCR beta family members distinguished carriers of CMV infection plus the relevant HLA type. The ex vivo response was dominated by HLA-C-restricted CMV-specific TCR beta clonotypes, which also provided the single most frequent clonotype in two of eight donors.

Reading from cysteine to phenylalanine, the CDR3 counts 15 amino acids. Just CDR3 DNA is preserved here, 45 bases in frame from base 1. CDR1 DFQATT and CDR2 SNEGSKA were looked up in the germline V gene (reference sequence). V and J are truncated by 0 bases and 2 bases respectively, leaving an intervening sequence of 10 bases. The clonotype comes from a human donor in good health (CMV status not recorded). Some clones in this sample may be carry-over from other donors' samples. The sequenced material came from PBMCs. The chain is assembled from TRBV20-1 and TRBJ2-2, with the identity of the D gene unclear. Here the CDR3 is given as CSARDHGLNTGELFF. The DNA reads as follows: TGCAGTGCTAGAGATCATGGGCTAAACACCGGGGAGCTGTTTTTT.